This T cell receptor beta chain was recovered during a study of graft-versus-host responses after intestinal transplantation. This clone was counted between two and nine times. The antigen is unknown. CDR1 is MNHNS, CDR2 SASEGT, per germline. CDR3 size: 14 residues. The trim removed 7 bases at V and 7 bases at J, leaving 13 bases unmatched. Study-level findings and limits: Early after transplant, HvG declines were associated with peak levels of circulating GvH clones.

The method was immunoSEQ multiplex PCR; TCRdb's version includes in-frame clones alone and lacks a portion of them. The sample has 70,000 or so clones; 75% to 90% are singletons. The chain recombines TRBV6-1 with TRBJ2-7, with 7 bases fitting TRBD1. This specimen consisted of unstimulated CD4+ T cells sorted from spleen or lymph node cells, obtained before transplant. The TCR sequence derives from a human donor who was the organ donor for an intestinal transplant. CDR3 bases: TGTGCCAGCATCGAAGGGACAGCCCGGGGAGAGCAGTACGTC. It translates to CASIEGTARGEQYV.